Detailed here is one T cell receptor beta chain. Its antigen remains unknown. CDR1 is MNHNS, CDR2 SASEGT, per germline. The CDR3 runs 18 residues. Germline trimming cut 8 bases from V and 7 bases from J; bases unmatched to any gene: 19. These data originate in a study of identical twins. Unique molecular identifiers were in the cDNA, with template-switch universal primer binding. TCRdb reprocessed the 5' RACE reads with MiXCR, giving one entry per CDR3 protein. The data show approximately 260,000 distinct CDR3 sequences, roughly an eighth seen once. Study findings and constraints: There was an excess of low generation probability in the out-of-frame alpha sequences that twins shared. The abundant beta clonotypes from cord blood had fewer insertions, and memory repertoires had none of this.

This chain uses TRBV6-1 with TRBJ2-1; 11 nucleotides line up with TRBD2. The clonotype comes from a woman aged 18-30 years in good health. The material sequenced was memory (CD45RO+) T cells sorted from blood. DNA for the CDR3: TGTGCCAGCGTGCGGCCCGGGGGCACTAGCGGGAGATTAAATGAGCAGTTCTTC. It is translated as CASVRPGGTSGRLNEQFF.